One sample yielded the 24 T cell receptor beta chains listed below, sequenced in a study of T cells in Graves' hyperthyroidism and ophthalmopathy. Template material for amplifying TCR beta CDR3 regions consisted of RNA transcripts. The HTBI set primed first-round TCR CDR3 RT-PCR. TCRdb itself ran the multiplex PCR reads through MiXCR, one entry per CDR3 protein. The repertoire includes a few hundred thousand distinct CDR3 sequences, around 20% of them detected once, and more than 20% sits in the top ten. The sample consisted of blood. The receptors stem from a man aged 18 to 30 with Graves' hyperthyroidism.

This clonotype was counted a few times. V and J are TRBV5-6 and TRBJ2-7, with a weak D call TRBD1 (6 bases). CDR3 length equals 15 residues. CDR1 SGHDT and CDR2 YYEEEE come from the germline V gene. V was clipped by 3 bases and J by 3 bases, with 16 bases between them. CDR3 coding DNA: TGTGCCAGCAGCTCTGACAGGTTTAAGTTCTACGAGCAGTACTTC. Protein: CASSSDRFKFYEQYF.

This clonotype showed up many times. The J gene is TRBJ2-7, the V gene TRBV6-1; unclear D gene. Trimming took 6 bases from V and 7 from J, leaving 10 bases between them. Per the germline V gene, CDR1 is MNHNS and CDR2 is SASEGT. This CDR3 comprises 11 residues. The CDR3 DNA is TGTGCCAGCAGCACCAGACTTGAGCAGTACTTC. Amino acid sequence: CASSTRLEQYF.

This clonotype was detected ten times or more. The V call is TRBV6-1, the J call TRBJ2-7; D is possibly TRBD1 (6 bases). Germline V gene lookup returns CDR1 MNHNS and CDR2 SASEGT. The CDR3 contains 15 residues. Trimming took off 4 bases at V and 2 bases at J, with 15 bases between the two ends. DNA of the CDR3: TGTGCCAGCAGTGTCCGGGACATAACCGCCTACGAGCAGTACTTC. This gives the protein CASSVRDITAYEQYF.

There are many counts of this clonotype. The J gene is TRBJ1-3, the V gene TRBV12-3 or TRBV12-4; D gene uncertain. The CDR3 is 14 residues long. V shed 6 bases and J shed 1 base, with 10 bases lying between them. This chain's CDR3 is CASSSHGSGNTIYF. The CDR3 nucleotides read TGTGCCAGCAGCTCCCACGGATCTGGAAACACCATATATTTT.

This clonotype was seen ten or more times. This chain connects TRBV6-1 to TRBJ2-4; tentative D call: TRBD2 (5 bases). The CDR3 extends over 11 amino acids. Germline V CDR1 and CDR2: MNHNS, SASEGT. Trimming cost V 7 bases and J 6 bases, with 7 bases left between them. CDR3 in DNA: TGTGCCAGCAAAAGCGGAAACATTCAGTACTTC. It encodes CASKSGNIQYF.

In this sample, this clonotype turned up many times. V and J are TRBV28 and TRBJ2-7; 7 bases map to TRBD1. The CDR3 totals 14 residues. Losses at the gene ends were 5 bases for V and 6 bases for J; bases not matched to a gene: 10. Looked up from germline, CDR1 is MDHEN and CDR2 is SYDVKM. The CDR3 here is CASSQTGQVGEQYF. The CDR3 bases are TGTGCCAGCAGTCAAACAGGACAGGTTGGCGAGCAGTACTTC. Full variable domain (outside the CDR3, taken from reference TRBV28 and TRBJ2-7): DVKVTQSSRYLVKRTGEKVFLECVQDMDHENMFWYRQDPGLGLRLIYFSYDVKMKEKGDIPEGYSVSREKKERFSLILESASTNQTSMYLCASSQTGQVGEQYFGPGTRLTVT.

This clonotype was recorded at least ten times. The V gene is TRBV15, the J gene TRBJ2-5; 13 bases align to TRBD2. Germline CDR1 and CDR2: LNHNV and YYDKDF (reference sequence). CDR3 length equals 16 residues. V dropped 0 bases and J dropped 6; count of bases not matched to a gene: 4. The CDR3 here is CATSRDPGLAGQTQYF. The CDR3 region has the DNA TGTGCCACCAGCAGAGACCCGGGACTAGCGGGACAGACCCAGTACTTC.

This clonotype was detected many times. V usage is TRBV4-1 and J usage is TRBJ2-2; the D is unclear. CDR3 length: 16 amino acids. V lost 8 bases and J 1 base, leaving 17 bases between the germline ends. Germline CDR1 and CDR2: MGHRA and YSYEKL. CDR3 residues: CASGSHLSKNTGELFF. The CDR3 nucleotides are TGCGCCAGCGGGTCACATCTTTCAAAGAACACCGGGGAGCTGTTTTTT.

This clonotype was seen more than once but under ten times. The chain is built from TRBV5-4 and TRBJ2-2; 7 bases map to TRBD1. The germline V gene has CDR1 SGHNT and CDR2 YYREEE (reference sequence). V shed 9 bases, J shed 1 base, and the junction held 9 bases outside the gene matches. CDR3 length: 15 residues. CDR3 sequence (DNA): TGTGCCACCGAGGGGACAGACAGGAACACCGGGGAGCTGTTTTTT. This codes for CATEGTDRNTGELFF.

The chain uses TRBV5-1 and TRBJ1-1; unclear D gene. Germline V gene lookup returns CDR1 SGHRS and CDR2 YFSETQ. V lost 0 bases and J lost 7, with 10 bases in between. The CDR3 spans 13 residues. The CDR3 DNA sequence: TGCGCCAGCAGCTTGGAAGGGTGGGGTGAAGCTTTCTTT. As protein: CASSLEGWGEAFF. Variable domain in full (rest from reference TRBV5-1 and TRBJ1-1): KAGVTQTPRYLIKTRGQQVTLSCSPISGHRSVSWYQQTPGQGLQFLFEYFSETQRNKGNFPGRFSGRQFSNSRSEMNVSTLELGDSALYLCASSLEGWGEAFFGQGTRLTVV.

This clonotype was counted ten times or more. The rearrangement links TRBV7-8 to TRBJ1-2, with D tentatively TRBD1 (5 bases). Germline values: CDR1 SGHVS, CDR2 FQNEAQ. CDR3 length equals 15 residues. Trimming took 4 bases from V and 4 from J, leaving 16 bases between them. The CDR3 loop reads CASSSLRGSGYGYTF. DNA of the CDR3: TGTGCCAGCAGCTCCCTCCGGGGGTCCGGCTATGGCTACACCTTC.

At least ten counts were recorded for this clonotype. The chain carries TRBV5-1 and TRBJ2-7, with D unresolved. V lost 0 bases to trimming and J lost 3 bases, with 7 bases between them. Per the germline V gene, CDR1 is SGHRS and CDR2 is YFSETQ. The CDR3 consists of 13 residues. In DNA, the CDR3 is TGCGCCAGCAGCTTGGAAGGGTTCTACGAGCAGTACTTC. Translation gives CASSLEGFYEQYF.

In this sample, this clonotype turned up many times. The chain is built from TRBV6-4 and TRBJ1-1; the D is unclear. V was shortened by 0 bases and J by 10 bases, with 12 bases between the two germline ends. The CDR3 covers 13 residues. Germline V gene sequence: CDR1 MRHNA, CDR2 SNTAGT. CDR3 loop: CASSDSGPRGAFF. As DNA, the CDR3 is TGTGCCAGCAGTGACTCGGGTCCCCGAGGAGCTTTCTTT.

This chain joins TRBV4-1 and TRBJ1-1, with TRBD1 matching over 9 bases. Germline trimming cut 4 bases from V and 1 base from J; bases unmatched to any gene: 4. The germline V gene has CDR1 MGHRA and CDR2 YSYEKL. The CDR3 runs 15 residues. CDR3 sequence reads: CASSRTGEGNTEAFF. The CDR3 DNA is TGCGCCAGCAGCCGGACAGGGGAAGGGAACACTGAAGCTTTCTTT.

This clonotype was recorded many times. The chain joins TRBV11-2 to TRBJ2-3; the match to TRBD2 covers 13 bases. The CDR3 length is 16 residues. Trimming cost V 5 bases and J 3 bases; bases outside gene matches: 5. Germline CDR1 SGHAT, CDR2 FQNNGV. The CDR3 DNA reads TGTGCCAGCAGCATCCGACTAGCGGGGGGTACAGATACGCAGTATTTT. Protein: CASSIRLAGGTDTQYF.

Turning to this clonotype: This could be a read error, since a much larger clone is one nucleotide away. CDR3 nucleotide sequence: TGTACCAGTAGTATCACGCAGGGGGCAGGAAATCAGCCCCAGCATTTT. This sequence encodes CTSSITQGAGNQPQHF. The rearrangement joins TRBV19 to TRBJ1-5; 8 nucleotides match TRBD1. The germline V gene encodes CDR1 LNHDA and CDR2 SQIVND (reference sequence). The CDR3 length is 16 residues.

This clonotype was recorded many times. The chain is built from TRBV2 and TRBJ1-1, with D hard to call. The CDR3 has 15 amino acids. The germline V gene has CDR1 SNHLY and CDR2 FYNNEI. V was clipped by 7 bases and J by 1 base, with 16 bases between them. The chain's CDR3 is CASTVMAGGNTEAFF. In nucleotides, the CDR3 is TGTGCCAGCACCGTTATGGCAGGTGGGAACACTGAAGCTTTCTTT. The complete variable domain, with remaining parts taken from reference TRBV2 and TRBJ1-1, reads EPEVTQTPSHQVTQMGQEVILRCVPISNHLYFYWYRQILGQKVEFLVSFYNNEISEKSEIFDDQFSVERPDGSNFTLKIRSTKLEDSAMYFCASTVMAGGNTEAFFGQGTRLTVV.

The chain combines TRBV19 with TRBJ2-7; 8 nucleotides line up with TRBD1. Trimming cost V 5 bases and J 6 bases; bases outside gene matches: 12. CDR3 length: 15 amino acids. Germline V gene sequence: CDR1 LNHDA, CDR2 SQIVND (reference sequence). CDR3 amino acids: CASSPGQVLGREQYF. Here the CDR3 DNA reads TGTGCCAGTAGTCCGGGACAGGTTCTCGGGCGCGAGCAGTACTTC. Together with reference TRBV19 and TRBJ2-7, the CDR3 gives the full variable domain: DGGITQSPKYLFRKEGQNVTLSCEQNLNHDAMYWYRQDPGQGLRLIYYSQIVNDFQKGDIAEGYSVSREKKESFPLTVTSAQKNPTAFYLCASSPGQVLGREQYFGPGTRLTVT.

The chain is built from TRBV12-5 and TRBJ2-5; 8 nucleotides line up with TRBD2. The CDR3 has 19 amino acids. V trimming: 0 bases; J trimming: 2 bases; junction bases outside the gene matches: 14. Per the germline V gene, CDR1 is LGHNT and CDR2 is FRNRAP. The CDR3 is CASGLVWRRRTSRQETQYF. The CDR3 nucleotides read TGTGCTAGTGGTTTGGTATGGCGTAGGAGGACTAGCAGACAAGAGACCCAGTACTTC.

This clonotype has a count of ten or more. The V and J genes are TRBV6-5 and TRBJ2-2; maybe TRBD2 (6 bases). V lost 0 bases and J lost 3, with 8 bases in between. The CDR3 extends over 15 amino acids. The V gene's germline CDR1 is MNHEY and CDR2 SVGAGI. As DNA, the CDR3 is TGTGCCAGCAGTTACTCACGGGGGTACACCGGGGAGCTGTTTTTT. It codes for CASSYSRGYTGELFF.

This clonotype appeared a few times. V is TRBV20-1 and J is TRBJ1-2; possible D gene TRBD1, 5 bases. This CDR3 has 16 residues. Germline V CDR1 and CDR2: DFQATT, SNEGSKA (reference sequence). Trimming stripped 0 bases from V and 8 bases from J, with 22 bases between. This chain's CDR3 is CSAREVPEPPNRGYTF. In DNA, the CDR3 is TGCAGTGCTAGAGAGGTCCCGGAACCCCCGAACAGGGGCTACACCTTC.

This clonotype occurred many times. Here the CDR3 reads CATQRLSEAFF. The CDR3 DNA follows: TGTGCAACTCAGAGGCTCAGTGAAGCTTTCTTT. V is TRBV6-5 and J is TRBJ1-1; no clear D gene. CDR3 length: 11 amino acids. From germline, CDR1 is MNHEY and CDR2 SVGAGI.

This clonotype was seen many times. The rearrangement joins TRBV11-3 to TRBJ2-2; no clear D. This CDR3 comprises 12 residues. Germline V CDR1 and CDR2: SGHNT, YENEEA. Trimming took off 8 bases at V and 5 bases at J, with 9 bases between the two ends. CDR3 sequence reads: CASARWTGELFF. CDR3 coding DNA: TGTGCCAGCGCTCGGTGGACCGGGGAGCTGTTTTTT.

The chain couples TRBV13 to TRBJ2-7, with a tentative D call TRBD1 (5 bases). The CDR3 runs to 15 residues. The V and J ends lost 5 bases and 5 bases respectively, with 19 bases between them. The germline V gene has CDR1 PRHDT and CDR2 FYEKMQ (reference sequence). The CDR3 loop is CASSLNPTVFHEQYF. In nucleotides, the CDR3 is TGTGCCAGCAGCCTAAATCCGACAGTTTTCCACGAGCAGTACTTC. The whole variable domain, filled in from reference TRBV13 and TRBJ2-7, reads AAGVIQSPRHLIKEKRETATLKCYPIPRHDTVYWYQQGPGQDPQFLISFYEKMQSDKGSIPDRFSAQQFSDYHSELNMSSLELGDSALYFCASSLNPTVFHEQYFGPGTRLTVT.